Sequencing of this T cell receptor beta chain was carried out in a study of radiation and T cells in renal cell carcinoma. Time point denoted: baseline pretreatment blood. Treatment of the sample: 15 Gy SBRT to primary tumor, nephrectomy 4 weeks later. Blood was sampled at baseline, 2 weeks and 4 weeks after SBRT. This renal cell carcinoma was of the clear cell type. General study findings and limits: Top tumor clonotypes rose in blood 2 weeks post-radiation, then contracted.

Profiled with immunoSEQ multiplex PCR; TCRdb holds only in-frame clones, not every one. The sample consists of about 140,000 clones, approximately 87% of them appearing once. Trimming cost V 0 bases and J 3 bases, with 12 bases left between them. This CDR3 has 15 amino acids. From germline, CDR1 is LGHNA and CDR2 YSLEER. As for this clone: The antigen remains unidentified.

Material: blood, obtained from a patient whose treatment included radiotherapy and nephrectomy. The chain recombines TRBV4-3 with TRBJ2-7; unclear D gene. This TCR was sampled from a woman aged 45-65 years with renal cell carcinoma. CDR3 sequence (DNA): TGCGCCAGCAGCCAAGAGGGTTATCCAGGCTACGAGCAGTACTTC. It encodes CASSQEGYPGYEQYF.